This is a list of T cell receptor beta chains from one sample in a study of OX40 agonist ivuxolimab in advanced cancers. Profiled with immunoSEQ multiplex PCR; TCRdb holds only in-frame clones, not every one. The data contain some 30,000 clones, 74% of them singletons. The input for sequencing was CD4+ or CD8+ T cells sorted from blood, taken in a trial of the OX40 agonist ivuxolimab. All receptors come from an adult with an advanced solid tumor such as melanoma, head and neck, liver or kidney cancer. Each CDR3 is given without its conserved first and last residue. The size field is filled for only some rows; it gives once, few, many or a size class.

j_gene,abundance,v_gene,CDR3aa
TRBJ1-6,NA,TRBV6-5,ASSYRLTNSPLH
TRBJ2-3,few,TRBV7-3,ASSPDGGGVSDTQY
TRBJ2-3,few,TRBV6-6,ASIVAGGPDTQY
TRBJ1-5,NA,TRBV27,ASSRRQSPNQPQH
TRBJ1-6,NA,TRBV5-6,ASSSAGREYNSPLH
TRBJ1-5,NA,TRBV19,ASSMTGPSSNQPQH
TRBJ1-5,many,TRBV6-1,ASSDTGIWQPQH
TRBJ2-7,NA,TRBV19,ASRRTGTGIGEQY
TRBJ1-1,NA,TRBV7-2,ASSDHLNTEAF
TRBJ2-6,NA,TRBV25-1,ASRGGANVLT
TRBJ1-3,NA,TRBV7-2,ASSSTGLSGNTIY
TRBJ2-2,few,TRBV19,ASSTLAGKGGELF
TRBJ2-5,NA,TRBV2,ASSVGQTGGETQY
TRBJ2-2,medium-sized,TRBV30,AWRPAREEKNTGELF
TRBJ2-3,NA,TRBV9,ASSVESGLPPDTQY
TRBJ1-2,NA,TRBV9,ASSVGVLGGGYT